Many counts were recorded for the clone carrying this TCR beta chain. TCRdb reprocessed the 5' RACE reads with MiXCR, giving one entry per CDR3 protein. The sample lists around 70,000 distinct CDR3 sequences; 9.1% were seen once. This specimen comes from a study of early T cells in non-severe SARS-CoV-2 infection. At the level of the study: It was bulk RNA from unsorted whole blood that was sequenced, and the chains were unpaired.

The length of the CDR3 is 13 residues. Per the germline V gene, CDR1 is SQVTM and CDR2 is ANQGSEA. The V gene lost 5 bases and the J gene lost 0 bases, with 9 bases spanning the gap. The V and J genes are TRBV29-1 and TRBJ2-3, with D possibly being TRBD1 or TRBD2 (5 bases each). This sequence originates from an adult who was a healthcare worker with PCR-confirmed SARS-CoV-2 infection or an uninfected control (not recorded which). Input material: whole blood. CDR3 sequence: CSVRGRSTDTQYF. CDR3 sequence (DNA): TGCAGCGTTAGGGGACGGAGCACAGATACGCAGTATTTT.